These 15 T cell receptor beta chains were sequenced from one sample in a study of shared clonotypes between healthy human individuals. Naive-designated CD8 cells lacked CD45RO, were positively enriched for CCR7, and omitted terminally differentiated effector memory CD45RA+ cells. Clones were read by immunoSEQ multiplex PCR, and TCRdb kept only the in-frame ones, dropping some. Of roughly 2.1 million clones listed, approximately 94% are singletons. Sequences were obtained from naive CD8+ T cells from PBMCs. Every receptor here comes from a man younger than 35 in good health. Some clones in this sample may be carry-over from other donors' samples.

This chain connects TRBV7-8 to TRBJ2-1, with D possibly TRBD2 on 5 matching bases. With 1 base removed from V and 5 bases from J, the gap between germline ends came to 12 bases. The germline gives CDR1 SGHVS, CDR2 FQNEAQ. The CDR3 has 15 residues. The CDR3 reads CASSLDRGRNNEQFF. The DNA for the CDR3 is TGTGCCAGCAGCTTAGATAGAGGGAGAAACAATGAGCAGTTCTTC.

The chain links TRBV7-9 to TRBJ1-2; no firm D call. The CDR3 is made up of 12 amino acids. The V end lost 7 bases, the J end lost 4 bases, and 10 bases lay between the germline ends. Germline V gene lookup returns CDR1 SEHNR and CDR2 FQNEAQ (reference sequence). The CDR3 DNA reads TGTGCCAGCACTCCAATCCTCTATGGCTACACCTTC. This gives the protein CASTPILYGYTF.

The genes are TRBV9 and TRBJ2-6; tentative D call: TRBD2 (5 bases). The CDR3 spans 18 residues. The germline CDR1 and CDR2 sequences are SGDLS and YYNGEE. V dropped 7 bases and J dropped 4 bases, with 24 bases sitting between them. The CDR3, as DNA: TGTGCCAGCGAAAGAGGGAAGGGTCCTGCGAGCGGGGCCAACGTCCTGACTTTC. Protein: CASERGKGPASGANVLTF.

This clone was seen just once. The sample holds other DNA sequences that translate to the same CDR3. The V and J genes are TRBV7-9 and TRBJ1-1, with D maybe TRBD1 (5 bases). Germline V gives CDR1 SEHNR, CDR2 FQNEAQ (reference sequence). The V gene lost 5 bases and the J gene lost 3 bases, with 7 bases spanning the gap. The CDR3 runs to 12 residues. CDR3 loop: CASSPGDTEAFF. CDR3 nucleotide sequence: TGTGCCAGCAGCCCGGGGGACACTGAAGCTTTCTTT.

The V and J genes are TRBV5-6 and TRBJ1-1; D not resolved. Germline loops: CDR1 SGHDT, CDR2 YYEEEE. The germline V and J ends were trimmed by 5 bases and 1 base, with 18 bases remaining between them. The CDR3 length is 16 residues. The CDR3 nucleotides read TGTGCCAGCAGTAGGAAACCCGGGCGGGAGAACACTGAAGCTTTCTTT. This sequence encodes CASSRKPGRENTEAFF. The variable domain in full, completed from reference TRBV5-6 and TRBJ1-1, reads DAGVTQSPTHLIKTRGQQVTLRCSPKSGHDTVSWYQQALGQGPQFIFQYYEEEERQRGNFPDRFSGHQFPNYSSELNVNALLLGDSALYLCASSRKPGRENTEAFFGQGTRLTVV.

V is TRBV11-2 and J is TRBJ1-1; no clear D. Per the germline V gene, CDR1 is SGHAT and CDR2 is FQNNGV. Trimming shortened V by 1 base and J by 4 bases, and 10 bases separated the two germline ends. The CDR3 totals 14 residues. CDR3 amino acids: CASSLVMQVTEAFF. Here the CDR3 DNA reads TGTGCCAGCAGCTTAGTCATGCAGGTCACTGAAGCTTTCTTT.

This chain connects TRBV7-2 to TRBJ2-7, with TRBD2 identical over 14 bases. The CDR3 extends over 15 amino acids. V was pared by 4 bases and J by 3 bases, with 2 bases of the junction left unmatched. Per germline, CDR1 SGHTA and CDR2 FQGNSA. The CDR3 DNA reads as TGTGCCAGCAGCTGGGGACTAGCGGGAGTCTACGAGCAGTACTTC. Translating gives CASSWGLAGVYEQYF.

This sequence joins TRBV4-3 and TRBJ1-4, with unresolved D. The germline V gene has CDR1 LGHNA and CDR2 YSLEER. This CDR3 is built from 18 residues. Trimming shortened V by 0 bases and J by 2 bases, and 16 bases separated the two germline ends. Written as DNA, the CDR3 is TGCGCCAGCAGCCAAGACTCGATCGGGGTAGAGACTAATGAAAAACTGTTTTTT. It specifies CASSQDSIGVETNEKLFF.

The V gene is TRBV5-1, the J gene TRBJ2-7, with D possibly TRBD1 on 6 matching bases. Deletions cut 2 bases from V and 4 bases from J, with 10 bases between. CDR1 SGHRS and CDR2 YFSETQ come from the germline V gene. The CDR3 has 13 amino acids. The CDR3 nucleotides are TGCGCCAGCAGCTTCGGGACAAAATACGAGCAGTACTTC. Amino acid sequence: CASSFGTKYEQYF.

The chain employs TRBV6-5 and TRBJ1-1, with D possibly matching TRBD1 (6 bases). The CDR3 has 15 amino acids. Trimming took 5 bases from V and 7 from J, leaving 20 bases between them. Germline-derived CDR1 and CDR2 are MNHEY and SVGAGI. This chain's CDR3 is CASSTRQGGHREAFF. Written as DNA, the CDR3 is TGTGCCAGCAGTACCCGACAAGGGGGGCATCGTGAAGCTTTCTTT.

This chain links TRBV19 with TRBJ2-7; 9 nucleotides agree with TRBD1. V lost 1 base and J lost 1; bases outside the gene matches: 5. The germline V gene encodes CDR1 LNHDA and CDR2 SQIVND (reference sequence). This CDR3 has 16 residues. The CDR3 nucleotides are TGTGCCAGTAGTATAGGTATGGGACAGGGTTCCTACGAGCAGTACTTC. Its protein is CASSIGMGQGSYEQYF.

V and J are TRBV10-1 and TRBJ1-5; D possibly corresponds to TRBD1 (6 bases). Germline CDR1 reads WNHNN; CDR2 reads SYGVQD (reference sequence). Trimming took off 7 bases at V and 6 bases at J, with 22 bases between the two ends. CDR3 length equals 16 residues. The CDR3 DNA reads as TGCGCCAGCATTCGCACGGGGGGCCCGTCGGGTCAGCCCCAGCATTTT. It specifies CASIRTGGPSGQPQHF.

CDR3: CASSLVVGQGYEQYF. CDR3 nucleotides: TGTGCCAGCAGCTTAGTGGTGGGACAGGGTTACGAGCAGTACTTC. The rearrangement joins TRBV7-9 to TRBJ2-7, with TRBD1 identical over 9 bases. V gave up 1 base and J gave up 4 bases; unmatched junction bases: 5. This CDR3 has 15 amino acids. Germline V gene data show CDR1 as SEHNR and CDR2 as FQNEAQ (reference sequence).

The rearrangement links TRBV27 to TRBJ2-7, with no clear D. V was pared by 1 base and J by 7 bases, with 11 bases between. The CDR3 is made up of 13 amino acids. Germline CDR1 reads MNHEY; CDR2 reads SMNVEV (reference sequence). The CDR3 nucleotides are TGTGCCAGCAGTTTATTTGCTCCTGGGGAGCAGTACTTC. Amino acid sequence: CASSLFAPGEQYF.

This chain links TRBV11-2 with TRBJ1-5; D is ambiguous. The CDR3 has 13 residues. V shed 1 base and J shed 7 bases, with 8 bases lying between them. The germline V gene encodes CDR1 SGHAT and CDR2 FQNNGV. CDR3 sequence reads: CASSLGLLQPQHF. Written as DNA, the CDR3 is TGTGCCAGCAGCTTAGGACTGTTGCAGCCCCAGCATTTT.